The TCR beta chain described here comes from a study of CD8+ T cells in alopecia areata (dated by TCRdb to 2017 to 2018). For context, the study as a whole: Female C3H/HeJ recipients, 7-10 weeks old, were grafted with skin from C3H/HeJ donors with spontaneous alopecia (roughly 6-13 months old). In both human patients and the C3H/HeJ mouse model, the study applied high-throughput TCRbeta sequencing to look at T cell clonal expansion in alopecia areata. On the human side, TCRbeta sequencing was run on scalp tissue and on sorted CD4+ and CD8+ peripheral blood T cells from healthy controls and from alopecia areata patients with either patchy or totalis/universalis disease. Scalp clonality was compared among normal scalp (n=4), patchy alopecia areata scalp (n=8), and alopecia totalis/universalis scalp (n=8). RNA came from the PAXgene miRNA kit for fixed scalp, the miRNeasy kit for PBMCs, and the RNeasy kit for mouse skin. TCRbeta CDR3 regions were amplified by immunoSEQ multiplex PCR using 35 Vbeta forward and 13 Jbeta reverse primers. Here is what the overall study found, with its caveats: Resident alphabeta T cells in normal human skin are also sequenced, complicating scalp TCR repertoire analysis, unlike mouse skin dominated by gammadelta T cells. Lesional scalp, especially in alopecia totalis/universalis, showed higher clonality and more expanded CD8+ clones than normal scalp, suggesting antigenic drive. Shared TCR sequences between patients were less evident than in mice, which may be partly attributable to HLA diversity in the patient population.

Library generation was performed with the immunoSEQ multiplex PCR assay. For TCR sequencing, RNA was extracted from every sample and reverse transcribed into cDNA to serve as template. First-strand cDNA was synthesized with SuperScript III using a 2:1 mix of oligo-dT and random hexamers. A synthetic immune receptor repertoire was used to gauge amplification bias, and whatever bias remained was removed computationally. Sequencing of the libraries was done on Illumina HiSeq using 60 bp reads that spanned the CDR3 and were read from J toward V. The original methods were these. Raw reads were preprocessed to remove errors, and CDR3 was defined by IMGT conventions from the conserved cysteine to phenylalanine. Clonality was calculated as 1 minus Shannon entropy normalized by log2 of the number of productive unique TCRs. Scalp TCRbeta sequences were cross-referenced with sorted blood CD4 and CD8 repertoires so that the CD4 or CD8 identity of scalp clones could be inferred. TCRdb mirrors the immuneACCESS table, restricted to in-frame sequences. Some clones are absent from its copies; in checked studies, under half trace to an unresolved V gene, and the reason for the others is unknown. D and trimming were read from the DNA, whereas the V and J calls and clone size are those reported in that table. The table for this sample lists approximately 1,500 clones, none of them counted only once. The ten largest clones represent less than 40% of the sample.

At the junction V is shortened by 4 bases and J by 3 bases, with 6 bases in between. As encoded in the germline V gene, CDR1 is NNHDY while CDR2 is SYVADS. Its CDR3 holds 12 amino acids, cysteine through phenylalanine. The DNA covers only part of the CDR3, 24 bases in frame from base 1. This clone was seen a handful of times. This clone's antigen is unknown. A read error is the likely source, as a far larger clone sits one nucleotide away. Because the receptor is murine, the gene names and germline sequences shown are mouse ones. The read is 4 residues too short to cover the CDR3 end, so that end is filled in from the germline J gene.

The rearrangement joined TRBV13-3 to TRBJ2-4; no D gene is confidently identified. The TCR sequence derives from a C3H/HeJ mouse with alopecia areata. Members of this strain share the MHC haplotype H2-k. Input material: lesional skin. CDR3 loop: CASSCRQNTLYF. CDR3 bases read: TGTGCCAGCAGTTGCAGGCAAAAC.